The 3 T cell receptor beta chains listed next were all sequenced from one sample in a study of blood T cell repertoires in COVID-19. Clones were sequenced by immunoSEQ multiplex PCR, and TCRdb holds only the in-frame ones, with some missing. The table records under 350,000 clones, about 89% of them present only once. Sequencing was done on a sample of peripheral blood. These receptors were obtained from a man aged 35 to 55 with acute or convalescent COVID-19.

The chain couples TRBV21-1 to TRBJ1-1; TRBD1 is the table's D call and was not checked against the DNA. TRBV21-1 is described as a pseudogene. This CDR3 is 13 amino acids long. CDR3 loop: CASSPPGITEAFF. In DNA, the CDR3 is TGTGCCAGCAGCCCACCAGGGATCACTGAAGCTTTCTTT.

The chain carries TRBV30 and TRBJ2-7; tentatively, D is TRBD2 (7 bases). V gave up 2 bases and J gave up 7 bases, with 18 bases separating them. Looked up from germline, CDR1 is GTSNPN and CDR2 is SVGIG (reference sequence). The CDR3 extends over 14 amino acids. DNA of the CDR3: TGTGCCTGGAGTCATCGGGGGGCGTTCGGGGAGCAGTACTTC. It encodes CAWSHRGAFGEQYF.

The rearrangement uses TRBV6-5 and TRBJ1-1, with a possible D match to TRBD1 (5 bases). Germline V gene data show CDR1 as MNHEY and CDR2 as SVGAGI. Trimming shortened V by 2 bases and J by 7 bases, and 20 bases separated the two germline ends. The CDR3 has 16 amino acids. The CDR3 protein is CASSYGNPGLSVEAFF. CDR3 nucleotide sequence: TGTGCCAGCAGTTACGGCAATCCGGGACTCTCCGTTGAAGCTTTCTTT.